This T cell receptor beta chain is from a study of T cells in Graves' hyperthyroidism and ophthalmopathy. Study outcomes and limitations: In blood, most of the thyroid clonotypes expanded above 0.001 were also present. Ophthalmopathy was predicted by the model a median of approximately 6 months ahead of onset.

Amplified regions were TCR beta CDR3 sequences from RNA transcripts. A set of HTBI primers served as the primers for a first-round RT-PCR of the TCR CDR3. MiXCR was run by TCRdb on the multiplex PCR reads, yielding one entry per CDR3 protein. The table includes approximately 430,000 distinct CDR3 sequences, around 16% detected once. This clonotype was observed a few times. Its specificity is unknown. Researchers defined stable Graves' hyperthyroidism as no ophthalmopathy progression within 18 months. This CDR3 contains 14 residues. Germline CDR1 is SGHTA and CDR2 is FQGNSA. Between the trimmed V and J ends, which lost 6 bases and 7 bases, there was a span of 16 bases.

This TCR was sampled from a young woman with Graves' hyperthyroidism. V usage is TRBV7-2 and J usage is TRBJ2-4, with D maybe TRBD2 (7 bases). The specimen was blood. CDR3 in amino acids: CASSLQGRGNIQYF. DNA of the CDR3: TGTGCCAGCAGTCTCCAGGGGAGGGGGAACATTCAGTACTTC.